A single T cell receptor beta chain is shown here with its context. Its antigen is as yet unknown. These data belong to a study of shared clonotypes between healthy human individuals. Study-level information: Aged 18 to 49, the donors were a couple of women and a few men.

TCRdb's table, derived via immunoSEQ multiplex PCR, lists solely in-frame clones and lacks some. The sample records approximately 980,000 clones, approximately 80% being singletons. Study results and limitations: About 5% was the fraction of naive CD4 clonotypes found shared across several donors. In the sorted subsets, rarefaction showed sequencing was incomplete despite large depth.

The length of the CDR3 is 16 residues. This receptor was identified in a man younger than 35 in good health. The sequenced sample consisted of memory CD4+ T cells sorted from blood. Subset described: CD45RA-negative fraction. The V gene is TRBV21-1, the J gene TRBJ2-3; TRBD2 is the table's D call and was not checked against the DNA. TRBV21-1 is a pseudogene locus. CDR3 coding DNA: TGTGCCAGCAGCAAAGTTCCTAGCGGGGGTACAGATACGCAGTATTTT. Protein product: CASSKVPSGGTDTQYF.